These 20 T cell receptor beta chains were all obtained from the same sample, sequenced in a study of molecular identifiers for immune sequencing clone quantification. TCRdb redid the calling of the PCR reads with MiXCR, one entry per CDR3 protein. This sample has 490,000 or so distinct CDR3 sequences, with about a fifth found just once. Source material: naive CD8+ T cells from blood, with Jurkat cell RNA spiked in. Noted subset: FACS-sorted CD8+CD4-CCR7+CD45RA+ naive T cells. These receptors were taken from a human donor in good health. Some libraries in this study had Jurkat cell RNA spiked in.

The rearrangement uses TRBV6-5 and TRBJ1-4; no firm D call. Germline values: CDR1 MNHEY, CDR2 SVGAGI. Trimming removed 8 bases at V and 5 bases at J, with 18 bases between. The CDR3 is 15 amino acids. The chain's CDR3 is CASAFSNKLNEKLFF. The CDR3 DNA reads TGTGCCAGCGCGTTTTCGAACAAACTAAATGAAAAACTGTTTTTT.

This clonotype was seen only a few times. V usage is TRBV7-9 and J usage is TRBJ1-4; TRBD1 matches 7 bases. J was trimmed by 1 base and V by 5 bases; bases with no gene match: 16. The germline V gene encodes CDR1 SEHNR and CDR2 FQNEAQ (reference sequence). The CDR3 extends over 19 amino acids. CDR3 in amino acids: CASSPGARGSKGTNEKLFF. In nucleotides, the CDR3 is TGTGCCAGCAGCCCAGGCGCCAGGGGGAGCAAGGGAACTAATGAAAAACTGTTTTTT.

As for this clonotype: This could be a read error, since a much larger clone is one nucleotide away. The CDR3 loop is CSARAVNGNTIYF. The CDR3 DNA sequence: TGCAGTGCTCGAGCGGTGAATGGAAACACCATATATTTT. The V and J genes are TRBV20-1 and TRBJ1-3, with D uncertain. CDR1 is DFQATT, CDR2 SNEGSKA, per germline (reference sequence). The CDR3 has 13 residues. V was shortened by 5 bases and J by 3 bases, with 11 bases between the two germline ends.

This clonotype appeared many times. The chain carries TRBV27 and TRBJ2-7; 9 nucleotides line up with TRBD2. The germline V gene encodes CDR1 MNHEY and CDR2 SMNVEV (reference sequence). J was trimmed by 3 bases and V by 5 bases; bases with no gene match: 5. The length of the CDR3 is 14 residues. CDR3 bases: TGTGCCAGCAGTCCCGGACTAGCGTACTACGAGCAGTACTTC. It codes for CASSPGLAYYEQYF.

This clonotype was found many times. This chain uses TRBV29-1 with TRBJ2-7; D not certain. Germline V gene sequence: CDR1 SQVTM, CDR2 ANQGSEA. The CDR3 runs 11 residues. The germline V and J ends were trimmed by 0 bases and 7 bases, with 7 bases remaining between them. Written as DNA, the CDR3 is TGCAGCGTTGAAGATGTAGGGGAGCAGTACTTC. Amino acid sequence: CSVEDVGEQYF.

The chain is built from TRBV19 and TRBJ2-4; D is possibly TRBD1 or TRBD2 (6 bases each). This CDR3 comprises 14 residues. The ends were cut back, 10 bases at V and 0 bases at J, with 13 bases in the middle. The germline gives CDR1 LNHDA, CDR2 SQIVND (reference sequence). CDR3 in DNA: TGTGCCACCATTGGAGGGGGAGCCAAAAACATTCAGTACTTC. Translated: CATIGGGAKNIQYF.

The sample holds many counts of this clonotype. The chain is built from TRBV4-1 and TRBJ1-1; D is undetermined. The germline gives CDR1 MGHRA, CDR2 YSYEKL. Trimming shortened V by 0 bases and J by 0 bases, and 11 bases separated the two germline ends. This CDR3 spans 16 amino acids. CDR3 sequence: CASSQDRRSMNTEAFF. The CDR3 DNA reads TGCGCCAGCAGCCAAGATCGGCGGTCCATGAACACTGAAGCTTTCTTT.

As for this clonotype: This may stem from a read error, because a much larger clone lies one nucleotide away. No conserved phenylalanine or tryptophan is present at the end of the CDR3, so a read error is the likely explanation. The chain has TRBV4-3 and TRBJ2-3; D call uncertain. CDR1 LGHNA and CDR2 YSLEER come from the germline V gene. The CDR3 contains 16 residues. V lost 2 bases and J lost 2, with 14 bases in between. CDR3 loop: CASSQTISPYTDTQYS. DNA of the CDR3: TGCGCCAGCAGCCAAACTATTTCCCCCTACACAGATACGCAGTATTCT.

This sequence joins TRBV27 and TRBJ2-7; D possibly corresponds to TRBD2 (5 bases). Deletions cut 6 bases from V and 3 bases from J, with 18 bases between. The CDR3 is 15 amino acids. Germline lookup yields CDR1 MNHEY and CDR2 SMNVEV (reference sequence). CDR3 nucleotide sequence: TGTGCCAGCAGAAGTCTGGCGGGTCACATCTACGAGCAGTACTTC. It translates to CASRSLAGHIYEQYF.

This clonotype showed up many times. This chain links TRBV7-9 with TRBJ2-7; 7 bases agree with TRBD1. The germline gives CDR1 SEHNR, CDR2 FQNEAQ (reference sequence). V dropped 5 bases and J dropped 2; count of bases not matched to a gene: 18. CDR3 length: 18 amino acids. CDR3 amino acids: CASSPRSGPGTAPYEQYF. The DNA of the CDR3 is TGTGCCAGCAGCCCAAGGTCAGGTCCGGGGACAGCCCCCTACGAGCAGTACTTC.

This clonotype was counted between two and nine times. The gene calls are TRBV27 and TRBJ1-5, with D uncertain. Trimming took 5 bases from V and 5 from J, leaving 13 bases between them. Germline CDR1 is MNHEY and CDR2 is SMNVEV (reference sequence). This CDR3 spans 14 amino acids. Here the CDR3 DNA reads TGTGCCAGCAGTCCTATTGAGACGTATCAGCCCCAGCATTTT. Its translation is CASSPIETYQPQHF.

This clonotype has a count of ten or more. This chain connects TRBV5-4 to TRBJ1-1, with TRBD1 as a possible D gene (5 bases). This CDR3 comprises 14 residues. Germline CDR1 reads SGHNT; CDR2 reads YYREEE (reference sequence). Between the trimmed V and J ends, which lost 2 bases and 0 bases, there was a span of 8 bases. The CDR3: CASSLQAMNTEAFF. The CDR3 DNA sequence: TGTGCCAGCAGCTTACAGGCGATGAACACTGAAGCTTTCTTT.

The sample holds many counts of this clonotype. This chain connects TRBV4-2 to TRBJ2-7; no clear D. The CDR3 is 14 amino acids. In germline, CDR1 is LGHNA, CDR2 YNFKEQ. V was shortened by 1 base and J by 3 bases, with 10 bases between the two germline ends. In nucleotides, the CDR3 is TGTGCCAGCAGCCAAGGTACCAAGAACTACGAGCAGTACTTC. Its protein product is CASSQGTKNYEQYF.

This clonotype was seen ten or more times. The genes are TRBV29-1 and TRBJ2-1, with 7 bases fitting TRBD2. The CDR3 spans 16 residues. The trim removed 4 bases at V and 3 bases at J, leaving 12 bases unmatched. CDR1 is SQVTM and CDR2 is ANQGSEA in the germline V gene. CDR3 sequence: CSVAPWRESFYNEQFF. DNA for the CDR3: TGCAGCGTTGCACCCTGGCGGGAGAGCTTCTACAATGAGCAGTTCTTC.

This clonotype was found many times. The V and J genes are TRBV29-1 and TRBJ2-7, with D possibly matching TRBD1 (6 bases). Germline CDR1 SQVTM, CDR2 ANQGSEA. Trimming left V 7 bases short and J 6 bases short, with 16 bases between. CDR3 length: 12 residues. CDR3 sequence: CSGVMLGAEQYF. The DNA of the CDR3 is TGCAGCGGAGTTATGTTGGGGGCCGAGCAGTACTTC.

A remark on this clonotype: It may be a read error: a sequence one base away is much more abundant. Given the absence of the conserved phenylalanine or tryptophan at the CDR3 end, a read error is likely. The chain recombines TRBV5-3 with TRBJ2-7; TRBD2 matches at 9 bases. TRBV5-3 is known as an ORF, though its function is uncertain. V dropped 8 bases and J dropped 2; count of bases not matched to a gene: 8. The CDR3 totals 14 residues. In nucleotides, the CDR3 is TGTGCCAGCAGGCCCATAGCGGGAGCCTACGAGCAGTACCTC. Amino acids: CASRPIAGAYEQYL.

The V and J genes are TRBV29-1 and TRBJ2-2; TRBD1 agrees at 7 bases. Germline V gene sequence: CDR1 SQVTM, CDR2 ANQGSEA. The CDR3 length is 13 residues. J lost 3 bases, V lost 7 bases, and 5 bases had no gene match. CDR3 region: CSATGQHTGELFF. The CDR3 coding sequence is TGCAGCGCCACGGGACAGCACACCGGGGAGCTGTTTTTT.

This clonotype showed up just a few times. This chain joins TRBV25-1 and TRBJ2-2, with D unresolved. CDR1 is MGHDK and CDR2 is SYGVNS in the germline V gene. Trimming removed 5 bases at V and 4 bases at J, with 8 bases between. The CDR3 extends over 13 amino acids. CDR3 DNA sequence: TGTGCCAGCAGTTCCGCAGGCACCGGGGAGCTGTTTTTT. Its translation: CASSSAGTGELFF.

This clonotype was counted many times. The CDR3 DNA follows: TGTGCCACCTCTCTACCGGGACAGGGGGACGAGCAGTACTTC. Its protein product is CATSLPGQGDEQYF. This sequence joins TRBV5-4 and TRBJ2-7, with 11 bases identical to TRBD1. V shed 9 bases, J shed 5 bases, and the junction held 10 bases outside the gene matches. The length of the CDR3 is 14 residues. Looked up from germline, CDR1 is SGHNT and CDR2 is YYREEE (reference sequence).

The chain combines TRBV6-5 with TRBJ2-7; unclear D gene. The CDR3 consists of 14 residues. Germline V gene lookup returns CDR1 MNHEY and CDR2 SVGAGI. With 6 bases removed from V and 7 bases from J, the gap between germline ends came to 19 bases. CDR3 bases: TGTGCCAGCAGACAGTCGGGCCCTCGCGGAGAGCAGTACTTC. Translated: CASRQSGPRGEQYF.